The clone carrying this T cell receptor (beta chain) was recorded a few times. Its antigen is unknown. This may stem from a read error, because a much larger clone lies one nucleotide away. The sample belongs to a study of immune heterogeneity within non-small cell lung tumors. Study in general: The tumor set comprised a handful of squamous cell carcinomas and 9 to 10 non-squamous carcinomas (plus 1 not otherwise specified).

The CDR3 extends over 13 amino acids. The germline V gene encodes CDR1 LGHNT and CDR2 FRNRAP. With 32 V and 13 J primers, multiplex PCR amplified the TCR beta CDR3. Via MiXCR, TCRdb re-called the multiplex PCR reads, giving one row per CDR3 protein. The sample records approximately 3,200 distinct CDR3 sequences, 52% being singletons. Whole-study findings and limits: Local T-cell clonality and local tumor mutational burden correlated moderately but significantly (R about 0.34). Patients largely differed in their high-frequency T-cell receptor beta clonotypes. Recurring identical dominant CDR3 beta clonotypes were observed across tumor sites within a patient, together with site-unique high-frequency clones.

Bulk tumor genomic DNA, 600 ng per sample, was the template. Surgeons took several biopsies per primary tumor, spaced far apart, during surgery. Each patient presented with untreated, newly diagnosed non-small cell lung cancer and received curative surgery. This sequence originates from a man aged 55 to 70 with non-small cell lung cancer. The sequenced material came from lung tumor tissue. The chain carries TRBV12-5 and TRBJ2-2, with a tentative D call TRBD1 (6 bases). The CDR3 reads CASAQGNTGELSF. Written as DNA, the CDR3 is TGTGCTAGTGCCCAGGGGAACACCGGGGAGCTGTCTTTT.